These 18 T cell receptor beta chains were sequenced from one sample in a study of T cell clonality in common variable immunodeficiency. No antigens are known for them. Libraries were prepared by immunoSEQ multiplex PCR; TCRdb keeps only in-frame clonotypes and omits some of them. In total the sample includes around 21,000 clones, none of them seen once. Study results and caveats: Common variable immunodeficiency TCR beta sequences reportedly had fewer deletions and N-nucleotide insertions.

Sequenced sample: peripheral blood mononuclear cells. The receptors were gathered from a human donor with common variable immunodeficiency.

This clone was counted between two and nine times. The CDR3 extends 3 residues past the end of the read, so its final part is completed from the germline J gene. The gene calls are TRBV20-1 and TRBJ2-7; perhaps TRBD1 as D (5 bases). The V and J ends lost 2 bases and 2 bases respectively, with 13 bases between them. The CDR3 has 14 residues. CDR1 and CDR2 from the germline V gene are DFQATT and SNEGSKA (reference sequence). CDR3 DNA (partial): TGCAGTGCTAGAAACCAGGGTCGAGCCTACGAG. Translating it yields CSARNQGRAYE. The full-length CDR3 reads as CSARNQGRAYEQYF.

This clone was observed at least ten times. The CDR3 end is not reached by the read, which stops 3 residues before it; the germline J gene fills it in. The V call is TRBV12-3 or TRBV12-4, the J call TRBJ1-2; D perhaps matches TRBD1 (6 bases). With 4 bases removed from V and 7 bases from J, the gap between germline ends came to 13 bases. The CDR3 runs 13 residues. Incomplete CDR3 DNA: TGTGCCAGCAGTTCCCGACAGGCCCTTGGC. Translated: CASSSRQALG. The whole CDR3 protein is CASSSRQALGYTF.

This clone is medium-sized. The CDR3 goes on 3 residues after the read ends, and that part is filled in from the germline J gene. The chain recombines TRBV9 with TRBJ2-6, with D possibly matching TRBD2 (6 bases). The CDR3 is 16 residues long. Trimming removed 4 bases from V and 4 bases from J, with 15 bases in between. Germline V gives CDR1 SGDLS, CDR2 YYNGEE. CDR3 sequence reads: CASSSGLAWGANVLTF. The part of the CDR3 DNA that was read is TGTGCCAGCAGCTCGGGTCTAGCGTGGGGGGCCAACGTC.

This clone was picked up many times. The read ends 3 residues early relative to the CDR3; the germline J gene fills the gap. The chain is built from TRBV7-3 and TRBJ2-1, with 11 nucleotides matching TRBD1. Germline V gives CDR1 SGHTA, CDR2 FQGTGA. The trim removed 5 bases at V and 8 bases at J, leaving 5 bases unmatched. This CDR3 is 14 amino acids long. The sequenced CDR3 bases are TGTGCCAGCAGCGCGGACAGGGGGCGTGATGAG. It yields the protein CASSADRGRDE. The whole CDR3 protein reads CASSADRGRDEQFF.

This clone occurred a few times. Other DNA sequences in this sample translate to the same CDR3. The covered CDR3 bases are TGTGCCAGCAGCCCTGGACAGGGCAGTGAAAAA. It yields the protein CASSPGQGSEK. The entire CDR3 protein reads CASSPGQGSEKLFF. This chain links TRBV11-1 with TRBJ1-4; 8 bases are shared with TRBD1. With the read ending 3 residues before the CDR3 end, the germline J gene is used to fill in that end. The ends lost 5 bases at V and 7 bases at J; junction bases unmatched: 6. Per germline, CDR1 SGHAT and CDR2 FQDESV (reference sequence). The CDR3 extends over 14 amino acids.

About this clone itself: The CDR3 extends 3 residues past the end of the read, so its final part is completed from the germline J gene. V usage is TRBV2 and J usage is TRBJ2-5, with D tentatively TRBD1 (6 bases). V lost 6 bases and J 1 base, leaving 15 bases between the germline ends. The CDR3 contains 15 residues. Germline CDR1 SNHLY, CDR2 FYNNEI. The CDR3 protein is CASSLLQGPQETQYF. Partial CDR3 DNA: TGTGCCAGCAGCTTATTACAGGGACCCCAAGAGACC.

Points on this clone: Sequencing ends 3 residues short of the CDR3 end; the germline J gene provides the rest. This rearrangement joins TRBV2 to TRBJ2-5; TRBD2 agrees at 9 bases. CDR3 length: 17 amino acids. With 0 bases clipped from V and 5 bases from J, the junction kept 10 bases outside the gene matches. Per germline, CDR1 SNHLY and CDR2 FYNNEI. The part of the CDR3 DNA that was read is TGTGCCAGCAGTGAAGCGCTTCCGCGGGGGGGCCTGGAGACC. Amino acids: CASSEALPRGGLET. The full CDR3 is CASSEALPRGGLETQYF.

Many counts were recorded for this clone. CDR3 protein: CASSLGLRADTQYF. The sequenced part of the CDR3 DNA is TGCGCCAGCAGCCTGGGACTGCGGGCAGATACG. The rearrangement joins TRBV5-1 to TRBJ2-3, with a tentative D call TRBD2 (6 bases). The CDR3 end lies 3 residues beyond the end of the read and is filled in from the germline J gene. Per the germline V gene, CDR1 is SGHRS and CDR2 is YFSETQ. The CDR3 sequence is 14 residues long. V lost 4 bases, J lost 4 bases, and 13 bases lay in between.

This clone has ten or more counts. The sequenced fragment ends 3 residues before the CDR3 boundary, so the rest is inferred from the germline J gene. The chain uses TRBV27 and TRBJ1-5; 10 nucleotides align to TRBD1. J lost 6 bases, V lost 5 bases, and 1 base had no gene match. Germline CDR1 reads MNHEY; CDR2 reads SMNVEV (reference sequence). The CDR3 totals 13 residues. CDR3 in amino acids: CASSRDRGQPQHF. The sequenced part of the CDR3 DNA is TGTGCCAGCAGTAGGGACAGGGGTCAGCCC.

This clone occurred a few times. The CDR3 end falls 3 residues outside the read, so it is completed with the germline J gene. This chain connects TRBV20-1 to TRBJ1-5; 7 bases line up with TRBD1. Germline V CDR1 and CDR2: DFQATT, SNEGSKA (reference sequence). The ends lost 1 base at V and 4 bases at J; junction bases unmatched: 1. The CDR3 totals 13 residues. CDR3 residues: CSARAGGNQPQHF. The CDR3 DNA, read in part, is TGCAGTGCTAGAGCAGGGGGTAATCAGCCC.

Comment on this clone: The read ends 3 residues shy of where the CDR3 ends; the end is completed using the germline J gene. V is TRBV7-3 and J is TRBJ1-1; D is possibly TRBD1 (6 bases). Trimming left V 4 bases short and J 6 bases short, with 12 bases between. The CDR3 has 13 amino acids. Germline CDR1 reads SGHTA; CDR2 reads FQGTGA. The CDR3: CASSSGAGPEAFF. The covered CDR3 bases are TGTGCCAGCAGCTCAGGGGCCGGTCCTGAA.

This clone was observed a few times. The read terminates 3 residues before the CDR3 end, so the remaining end is supplied by the germline J gene. V is TRBV18 and J is TRBJ2-7, with 11 positions matching TRBD1. Per the germline V gene, CDR1 is KGHSH and CDR2 is LQKENI. V was pared by 3 bases and J by 2 bases, with 3 bases of the junction left unmatched. CDR3 length: 15 residues. The DNA read from the CDR3 is TGTGCCAGCTCACCCCCGGGACAGGGGGCCTACGAG. This sequence encodes CASSPPGQGAYE. The full CDR3 sequence reads CASSPPGQGAYEQYF.

The CDR3 sequence is CASSLSWRQLHSYNEQFF. The DNA read from the CDR3 is TGTGCCAGCAGCTTAAGCTGGAGACAGTTACACTCCTACAATGAG. The chain couples TRBV7-6 to TRBJ2-1; weak D call: TRBD1 (5 bases). Sequencing ends 3 residues short of the CDR3 end; the germline J gene provides the rest. The CDR3 consists of 18 residues. The germline V gene encodes CDR1 SGHVS and CDR2 FNYEAQ. V dropped 2 bases and J dropped 0 bases, with 17 bases sitting between them.

This clone was found many times. Coverage ceases 3 residues before the CDR3 finishes, and the germline J gene fills in the end. This rearrangement joins TRBV5-1 to TRBJ2-2, with D unresolved. The germline V gene has CDR1 SGHRS and CDR2 YFSETQ. V was pared by 5 bases and J by 6 bases, with 11 bases between. CDR3 length: 13 amino acids. CDR3 loop: CASSFSGSGELFF. The part of the CDR3 DNA that was read is TGCGCCAGCAGTTTTTCGGGTTCCGGGGAG.

This clone was detected only a few times. The observed sequence ends 3 residues before the CDR3 terminus, with the missing tail filled in from the germline J gene. The chain recombines TRBV7-2 with TRBJ1-1; D is uncertain. Germline-derived CDR1 and CDR2 are SGHTA and FQGNSA. Trimming removed 2 bases at V and 6 bases at J, with 10 bases between. This CDR3 comprises 13 residues. The CDR3 sequence: CASSLSVVSEAFF. Partial CDR3 DNA: TGTGCCAGCAGCTTATCGGTTGTTTCTGAA. Variable domain in full (rest from reference TRBV7-2 and TRBJ1-1): GAGVSQSPSNKVTEKGKDVELRCDPISGHTALYWYRQSLGQGLEFLIYFQGNSAPDKSGLPSDRFSAERTGGSVSTLTIQRTQQEDSAVYLCASSLSVVSEAFFGQGTRLTVV.

This clone has only a few counts. The CDR3 reads CASSLGRGNSYNEQFF. The part of the CDR3 DNA that was read is TGCGCCAGCAGCTTGGGACGGGGAAACTCCTACAATGAG. V is TRBV5-1 and J is TRBJ2-1, with a possible D match to TRBD2 (5 bases). The read comes to an end 3 residues before the CDR3 does, leaving the germline J gene to fill in the end. The CDR3 sequence is 16 residues long. V shed 0 bases and J shed 0 bases, with 10 bases lying between them. The V gene's germline CDR1 is SGHRS and CDR2 YFSETQ.

This clone has a handful of counts. The CDR3 is cut off 3 residues early in the read; its end comes from the germline J gene. V and J are TRBV7-3 and TRBJ2-1; 7 bases match TRBD1. Germline V CDR1 and CDR2: SGHTA, FQGTGA. CDR3 length: 15 amino acids. The ends lost 3 bases at V and 0 bases at J; junction bases unmatched: 2. CDR3: CASSFSGGSYNEQFF. The DNA read from the CDR3 is TGTGCCAGCAGCTTCTCAGGGGGCTCCTACAATGAG.

Ten or more counts support this clone. Incomplete CDR3 DNA: TGTGCCATCAGTGAATTAGCGGCTAGCACAGATACG. Protein product: CAISELAASTDT. The full CDR3 is CAISELAASTDTQYF. This sequence joins TRBV10-3 and TRBJ2-3, with D possibly TRBD2 on 6 matching bases. The DNA ends 3 residues before the CDR3 does, and the rest of the CDR3 is filled in from the germline J gene. The CDR3 totals 15 residues. Trimming pared 3 bases from V and 0 bases from J, leaving 10 bases between. CDR1 and CDR2 (germline): ENHRY, SYGVKD.